Below, 8 T cell receptor beta chains from the same sample are listed, as sequenced in a study of neoadjuvant anti-PD-1 for oral cavity cancer. Produced via immunoSEQ multiplex PCR; TCRdb's table is partial and in-frame only. The data hold 20,000 to 25,000 clones, with around 45% observed a single time. The sample's time point: after neoadjuvant nivolumab, at surgical resection. This sample comprised tumor tissue, obtained after nivolumab (anti-PD-1) treatment. These receptors were taken from a person aged 40 to 85 with oral cavity squamous cell carcinoma.

This clone was recorded a few times. The chain couples TRBV6-1 to TRBJ2-2; 8 bases align to TRBD2. The CDR3 runs to 16 residues. Germline values: CDR1 MNHNS, CDR2 SASEGT. V shed 4 bases and J 5 bases; nucleotides not matched to a gene: 9. The CDR3 loop reads CASSAIAGSQTGELFF. CDR3 nucleotides: TGTGCCAGCAGTGCAATAGCGGGGAGCCAAACCGGGGAGCTGTTTTTT.

This clone appeared a few times. The chain links TRBV13 to TRBJ2-5; D possibly corresponds to TRBD1 (5 bases). CDR3 length equals 15 residues. Germline lookup yields CDR1 PRHDT and CDR2 FYEKMQ (reference sequence). V lost 0 bases and J lost 2, with 10 bases in between. The CDR3 DNA reads as TGTGCCAGCAGCTTAGGCGAGGCAGGGCAAGAGACCCAGTACTTC. Protein sequence: CASSLGEAGQETQYF.

This clone turned up a few times. The V and J genes are TRBV7-8 and TRBJ1-5, with a tentative D call TRBD1 (6 bases). Germline lookup yields CDR1 SGHVS and CDR2 FQNEAQ. The CDR3 runs to 16 residues. V was cut by 3 bases and J by 0 bases, with 12 bases left in between. As DNA, the CDR3 is TGTGCCAGCAGCTTCGGGACAATCTATAGCAATCAGCCCCAGCATTTT. It yields the protein CASSFGTIYSNQPQHF.

V usage is TRBV25-1 and J usage is TRBJ1-2; D not resolved. CDR1 is MGHDK, CDR2 SYGVNS, per germline. V lost 1 base and J 8 bases, leaving 5 bases between the germline ends. This CDR3 is built from 11 residues. CDR3 protein: CASSELLGYTF. CDR3 sequence (DNA): TGTGCCAGCAGTGAATTATTAGGCTACACCTTC.

This clone was counted a few times. CDR3 bases: TGTGCCAGCAGATTGGGCCAGGGGGCAGACACTGAAGCTTTCTTT. Protein: CASRLGQGADTEAFF. The rearrangement links TRBV9 to TRBJ1-1; the match to TRBD1 covers 8 bases. V gave up 5 bases and J gave up 3 bases; unmatched junction bases: 9. Germline lookup yields CDR1 SGDLS and CDR2 YYNGEE. The CDR3 totals 15 residues.

This clone has only a few counts. The rearrangement joins TRBV19 to TRBJ2-1; TRBD1 aligns across 7 bases. With V trimmed by 9 bases and J by 1 base, 3 bases remained unmatched. CDR1 and CDR2 (germline): LNHDA, SQIVND (reference sequence). The CDR3 length is 13 residues. The CDR3 here is CASGTASYNEQFF. The DNA for the CDR3 is TGTGCCAGCGGGACAGCTTCCTACAATGAGCAGTTCTTC.

The V gene is TRBV6-1, the J gene TRBJ1-1; D may be TRBD1 (5 bases). This CDR3 has 13 residues. CDR1 is MNHNS, CDR2 SASEGT, per germline. The V end lost 4 bases, the J end lost 6 bases, and 12 bases lay between the germline ends. CDR3 sequence reads: CASSATGGAEAFF. The CDR3, as DNA: TGTGCCAGCAGTGCGACCGGAGGGGCTGAAGCTTTCTTT.

This clone came up many times. The genes are TRBV6-1 and TRBJ1-1; tentative D call: TRBD1 (6 bases). CDR3 length: 15 amino acids. V shed 7 bases and J shed 0 bases, with 15 bases lying between them. The germline V gene has CDR1 MNHNS and CDR2 SASEGT. The CDR3 bases are TGTGCCAGCAATCAGGGAGGGGGTATGAACACTGAAGCTTTCTTT. This translates into CASNQGGGMNTEAFF.